Below are 11 T cell receptor beta chains sequenced from a single sample in a study of blood T cell repertoires in COVID-19. Some clones are missing from TCRdb's copy, which holds only in-frame ones; the method was immunoSEQ multiplex PCR. The data contain around 200,000 clones, approximately 80% of them singletons. The specimen was peripheral blood. All receptors come from a woman of 80 years or more with acute or convalescent COVID-19.

This clone was observed a few times. This chain connects TRBV24-1 to TRBJ2-5; the match to TRBD2 covers 10 bases. The V and J ends lost 0 bases and 5 bases, in that order; junction bases with no gene match: 11. The CDR3 extends over 18 amino acids. Germline V gives CDR1 KGHDR, CDR2 SFDVKD. The CDR3 reads CATSDLGVAGGVVETQYF. The CDR3, as DNA: TGTGCCACCAGTGATTTGGGAGTAGCGGGAGGAGTGGTGGAGACCCAGTACTTC.

Here the CDR3 reads CASSRATFSYEQYF. Here the CDR3 DNA reads TGTGCCAGCAGCCGAGCGACCTTCTCCTACGAGCAGTACTTC. The chain couples TRBV28 to TRBJ2-7; D ambiguous. This CDR3 is built from 14 residues. The V end lost 6 bases, the J end lost 0 bases, and 12 bases lay between the germline ends. Germline CDR1 and CDR2: MDHEN and SYDVKM.

This clone was seen only a few times. The V call is TRBV6-5, the J call TRBJ2-7; 9 bases line up with TRBD1. V trimming: 4 bases; J trimming: 2 bases; junction bases outside the gene matches: 6. CDR1 MNHEY and CDR2 SVGAGI come from the germline V gene. The CDR3 runs to 15 residues. CDR3 sequence reads: CASSSPGTGTYEQYF. Written as DNA, the CDR3 is TGTGCCAGCAGTTCTCCCGGGACAGGGACCTACGAGCAGTACTTC.

The CDR3 DNA reads TGTGCCAGCAGCCCAAGACAGGGGATTAGCAATCAGCCCCAGCATTTT. Amino acids: CASSPRQGISNQPQHF. The V call is TRBV27, the J call TRBJ1-5; 8 bases fit TRBD1. With 6 bases clipped from V and 0 bases from J, the junction kept 7 bases outside the gene matches. CDR3 length equals 16 residues. The germline gives CDR1 MNHEY, CDR2 SMNVEV (reference sequence).

V usage is TRBV6-5 and J usage is TRBJ2-5; the D gene is possibly TRBD1 (5 bases). V shed 8 bases and J shed 10 bases, with 23 bases lying between them. Germline-derived CDR1 and CDR2 are MNHEY and SVGAGI. CDR3 size: 14 residues. The CDR3 nucleotides are TGTGCCAGCGTACACAGGTGGGTCTTTGAAGGCCAGTACTTC. Its protein is CASVHRWVFEGQYF.

The chain is built from TRBV19 and TRBJ2-7; 7 bases line up with TRBD1. V trimming: 6 bases; J trimming: 0 bases; junction bases outside the gene matches: 11. This CDR3 is 16 amino acids long. CDR1 and CDR2 from the germline V gene are LNHDA and SQIVND (reference sequence). CDR3 residues: CASRDSDRTFSYEQYF. DNA for the CDR3: TGTGCCAGTAGGGATTCGGACAGGACATTCTCCTACGAGCAGTACTTC.

The chain uses TRBV2 and TRBJ1-4; D may be TRBD1 (5 bases). In germline, CDR1 is SNHLY, CDR2 FYNNEI. The CDR3 length is 14 residues. The V gene lost 6 bases and the J gene lost 0 bases, with 8 bases spanning the gap. DNA for the CDR3: TGTGCCAGCAGGTTACAGGCAACTAATGAAAAACTGTTTTTT. Its translation is CASRLQATNEKLFF.

This chain joins TRBV2 and TRBJ2-1; D not certain. CDR3 length: 14 amino acids. Germline V gives CDR1 SNHLY, CDR2 FYNNEI. V lost 7 bases, J lost 0 bases, and 10 bases lay in between. CDR3 loop: CASTRFPSYNEQFF. CDR3 bases: TGTGCCAGCACTAGGTTCCCCTCCTACAATGAGCAGTTCTTC.

The chain is built from TRBV11-2 and TRBJ2-3; D is perhaps TRBD2 (6 bases). Germline CDR1 and CDR2: SGHAT and FQNNGV. The V gene lost 1 base and the J gene lost 2 bases, with 10 bases spanning the gap. The CDR3 is 15 amino acids. The CDR3 reads CASSLVAGFTDTQYF. CDR3 nucleotide sequence: TGTGCCAGCAGCTTAGTGGCGGGATTCACAGATACGCAGTATTTT.

The chain recombines TRBV10-3 with TRBJ2-3, with 7 bases aligning to TRBD1. Germline lookup yields CDR1 ENHRY and CDR2 SYGVKD. V dropped 4 bases and J dropped 2; count of bases not matched to a gene: 6. The CDR3 has 15 residues. The CDR3 DNA reads TGTGCCATCAGTGTCGGGACAGCCTCCACAGATACGCAGTATTTT. It codes for CAISVGTASTDTQYF.

The J gene is TRBJ2-7, the V gene TRBV7-9; D perhaps matches TRBD1 (6 bases). Trimming pared 5 bases from V and 1 base from J, leaving 12 bases between. Germline V gene lookup returns CDR1 SEHNR and CDR2 FQNEAQ (reference sequence). The CDR3 is 14 amino acids. The CDR3 DNA is TGTGCCAGCAGCAAAACAGGGTTTTCCTACGAGCAGTACTTC. Its translation is CASSKTGFSYEQYF.